Given below is one TCR beta chain in context. The antigen is undetermined. The germline gives CDR1 SGHNT, CDR2 YENEEA. The CDR3 length is 16 residues. The V gene end was trimmed by 1 base and the J gene end by 6 bases; junction bases not matched to a gene: 7. This specimen comes from a study of cytomegalovirus exposure and HLA in healthy donors. At the level of the study: In an earlier analysis, some 110 million unique TCR beta sequences were found from about 179 million T cells.

Overall study findings and caveats: In vitro data verified three CMV-associated chains as specific for CMV antigens.

Amplification used 60 Vbeta primers and 13 Jbeta primers. Clones were read by immunoSEQ multiplex PCR, and TCRdb kept only the in-frame ones, dropping some. This table has fewer than 180,000 clones, about 64% appearing once. This sequence originates from a woman aged 55-70 years in good health and CMV-seropositive. The chain has TRBV11-3 and TRBJ2-2, with 8 bases identical to TRBD2. The sample was PBMCs. DNA for the CDR3: TGTGCCAGCAGCTTAGGAGCGGGAGTGGTTGCCGGGGAGCTGTTTTTT. It yields the protein CASSLGAGVVAGELFF. Combining the CDR3 with reference TRBV11-3 and TRBJ2-2 gives the whole variable domain EAGVVQSPRYKIIEKKQPVAFWCNPISGHNTLYWYLQNLGQGPELLIRYENEEAVDDSQLPKDRFSAERLKGVDSTLKIQPAELGDSAVYLCASSLGAGVVAGELFFGEGSRLTVL.